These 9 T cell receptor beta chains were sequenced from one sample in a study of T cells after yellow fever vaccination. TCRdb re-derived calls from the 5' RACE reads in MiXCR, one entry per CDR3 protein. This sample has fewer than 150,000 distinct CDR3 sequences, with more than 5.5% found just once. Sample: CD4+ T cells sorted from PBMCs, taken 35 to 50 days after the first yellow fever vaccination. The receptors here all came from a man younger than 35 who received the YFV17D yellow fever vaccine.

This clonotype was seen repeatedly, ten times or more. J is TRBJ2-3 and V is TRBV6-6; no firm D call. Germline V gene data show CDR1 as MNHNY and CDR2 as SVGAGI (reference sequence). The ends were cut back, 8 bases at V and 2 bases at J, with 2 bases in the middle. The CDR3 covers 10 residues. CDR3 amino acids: CASATDTQYF. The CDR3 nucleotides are TGTGCCAGCGCCACAGATACGCAGTATTTT.

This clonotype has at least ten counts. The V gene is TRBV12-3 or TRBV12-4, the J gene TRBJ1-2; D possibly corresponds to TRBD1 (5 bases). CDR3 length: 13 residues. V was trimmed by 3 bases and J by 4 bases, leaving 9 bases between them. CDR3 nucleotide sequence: TGTGCCAGCAGTTTCCGGGACGGCTATGGCTACACCTTC. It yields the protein CASSFRDGYGYTF.

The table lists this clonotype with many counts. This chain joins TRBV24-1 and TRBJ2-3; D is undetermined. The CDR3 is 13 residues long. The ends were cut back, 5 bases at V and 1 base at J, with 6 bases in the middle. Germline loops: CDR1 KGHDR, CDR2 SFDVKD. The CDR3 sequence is CATSGRGTDTQYF. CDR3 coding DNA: TGTGCCACCAGTGGCCGGGGCACAGATACGCAGTATTTT.

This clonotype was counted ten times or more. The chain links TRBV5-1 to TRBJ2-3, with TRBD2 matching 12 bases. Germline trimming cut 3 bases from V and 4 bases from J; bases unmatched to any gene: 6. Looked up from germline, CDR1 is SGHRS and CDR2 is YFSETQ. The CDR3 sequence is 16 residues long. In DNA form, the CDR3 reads TGCGCCAGCAGCTGGACTAGCGGGGTAGTATCAGATACGCAGTATTTT. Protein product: CASSWTSGVVSDTQYF.

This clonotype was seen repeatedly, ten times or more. The CDR3 nucleotides read TGCGCCAGCAGCCAAGGGGACAGCTACAATGAGCAGTTCTTC. Translated, it gives CASSQGDSYNEQFF. V gene TRBV4-1 combines with J gene TRBJ2-1; 7 bases map to TRBD1. J was trimmed by 3 bases and V by 1 base; bases with no gene match: 0. CDR3 size: 14 residues. Per germline, CDR1 MGHRA and CDR2 YSYEKL.

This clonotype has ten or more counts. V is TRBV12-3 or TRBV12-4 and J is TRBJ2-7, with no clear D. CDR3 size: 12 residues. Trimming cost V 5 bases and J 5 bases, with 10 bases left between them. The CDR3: CASSQNMNEQYF. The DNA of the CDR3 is TGTGCCAGCAGTCAAAATATGAACGAGCAGTACTTC.

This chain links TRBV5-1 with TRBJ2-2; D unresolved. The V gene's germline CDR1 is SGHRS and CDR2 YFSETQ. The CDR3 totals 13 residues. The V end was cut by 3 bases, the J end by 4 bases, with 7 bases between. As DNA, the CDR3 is TGCGCCAGCAGCTCTGACACCACCGGGGAGCTGTTTTTT. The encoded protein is CASSSDTTGELFF.

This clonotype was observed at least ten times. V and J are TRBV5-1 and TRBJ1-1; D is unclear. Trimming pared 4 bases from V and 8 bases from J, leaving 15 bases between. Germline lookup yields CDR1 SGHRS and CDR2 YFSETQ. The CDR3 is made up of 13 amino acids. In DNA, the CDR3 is TGCGCCAGCAGCCCCTCGGTGACTAAAGAAGCTTTCTTT. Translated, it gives CASSPSVTKEAFF.

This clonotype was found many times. As DNA, the CDR3 is TGTGCCAGCAGCTTAGGGGGCGACCTCCCCACTGAAGCTTTCTTT. It specifies CASSLGGDLPTEAFF. The chain uses TRBV11-2 and TRBJ1-1; the D gene is possibly TRBD1 (5 bases). The germline gives CDR1 SGHAT, CDR2 FQNNGV. The CDR3 totals 15 residues. Trimming took off 1 base at V and 4 bases at J, with 13 bases between the two ends.